These 21 T cell receptor beta chains originate from one sample sequenced in a study of cytomegalovirus exposure and HLA in healthy donors. Clones were sequenced by immunoSEQ multiplex PCR, and TCRdb holds only the in-frame ones, with some missing. Of more than 60,000 clones listed, about 89% are singletons. The sample comprised PBMCs. The receptors stem from a woman aged 18-30 years in good health and CMV-seronegative.

The CDR3 DNA is TGTGCCAGCAGCCTTAGCGGGAGGGCCGTAAATGAGCAGTTCTTC. Protein product: CASSLSGRAVNEQFF. The V and J genes are TRBV14 and TRBJ2-1, with 11 bases identical to TRBD2. CDR1 and CDR2 (germline): SGHDN, FVKESK. With 4 bases clipped from V and 7 bases from J, the junction kept 6 bases outside the gene matches. The CDR3 sequence is 15 residues long.

V gene TRBV5-1 combines with J gene TRBJ1-1; no definite D call. There are 13 residues in the CDR3. V was pared by 5 bases and J by 1 base, with 9 bases between. Looked up from germline, CDR1 is SGHRS and CDR2 is YFSETQ. The CDR3 loop is CASRRSENTEAFF. CDR3 nucleotide sequence: TGCGCCAGCAGGCGGTCGGAGAACACTGAAGCTTTCTTT.

This chain connects TRBV27 to TRBJ2-7, with D possibly TRBD1 on 5 matching bases. CDR3 length: 16 residues. V lost 6 bases and J 4 bases, leaving 22 bases between the germline ends. The germline gives CDR1 MNHEY, CDR2 SMNVEV (reference sequence). The CDR3 loop reads CASSPSMGQYLYEQYF. CDR3 nucleotides: TGTGCCAGCAGCCCCTCCATGGGGCAGTACCTATACGAGCAGTACTTC.

This clone was counted a single time. This rearrangement joins TRBV14 to TRBJ1-2; a possible D gene is TRBD1 (5 bases). Looked up from germline, CDR1 is SGHDN and CDR2 is FVKESK. The germline V and J ends were trimmed by 3 bases and 12 bases, with 11 bases remaining between them. The CDR3 covers 11 residues. Here the CDR3 reads CASSHRERNTF. The DNA for the CDR3 is TGTGCCAGCAGCCACAGGGAAAGGAACACCTTC.

The rearrangement links TRBV6-1 to TRBJ1-2; 8 nucleotides line up with TRBD1. The CDR3 spans 15 residues. J gave up 0 bases and V 6 bases, and 6 bases lay outside the gene matches. The germline V gene has CDR1 MNHNS and CDR2 SASEGT. CDR3 nucleotide sequence: TGTGCCAGCAGCGGGACAGGAGGGTCTAACTATGGCTACACCTTC. Translating it yields CASSGTGGSNYGYTF.

This rearrangement joins TRBV7-3 to TRBJ2-6; tentative D call: TRBD2 (6 bases). The CDR3 is 17 residues long. Trimming removed 2 bases from V and 0 bases from J, with 11 bases in between. Per germline, CDR1 SGHTA and CDR2 FQGTGA. CDR3 coding DNA: TGTGCCAGCAGCTTACGTGGGGGGAACTCTGGGGCCAACGTCCTGACTTTC. As protein: CASSLRGGNSGANVLTF.

The chain joins TRBV5-1 to TRBJ2-7, with 10 bases fitting TRBD2. The CDR3 runs 16 residues. Germline assignment: CDR1 SGHRS and CDR2 YFSETQ. The J segment lost 2 bases and the V segment lost 6 bases, leaving 11 bases of the junction unmatched. DNA for the CDR3: TGCGCCAGCACCCCCTGGGGAGCGGGAGGGGCCTACGAGCAGTACTTC. Its translation is CASTPWGAGGAYEQYF.

The V gene is TRBV5-1, the J gene TRBJ1-5, with D unresolved. Germline assignment: CDR1 SGHRS and CDR2 YFSETQ. Deletions cut 4 bases from V and 6 bases from J, with 17 bases between. CDR3 length equals 15 residues. The CDR3 spells CASSLLGGTSQPQHF. The CDR3 DNA is TGCGCCAGCAGCCTCCTAGGAGGAACAAGTCAGCCCCAGCATTTT. The full variable domain, its missing parts supplied by reference TRBV5-1 and TRBJ1-5, is KAGVTQTPRYLIKTRGQQVTLSCSPISGHRSVSWYQQTPGQGLQFLFEYFSETQRNKGNFPGRFSGRQFSNSRSEMNVSTLELGDSALYLCASSLLGGTSQPQHFGDGTRLSIL.

The chain recombines TRBV28 with TRBJ1-2, with 11 nucleotides matching TRBD1. The V segment lost 5 bases and the J segment 3 bases; nucleotides outside the gene matches: 11. Germline-derived CDR1 and CDR2 are MDHEN and SYDVKM. The CDR3 sequence is 17 residues long. CDR3 sequence (DNA): TGTGCCAGCAGTAAGGGGGGACAGGGGGGCCGAGACTATGGCTACACCTTC. It is translated as CASSKGGQGGRDYGYTF.

V usage is TRBV29-1 and J usage is TRBJ1-2, with D maybe TRBD1 (6 bases). The V gene lost 8 bases and the J gene lost 2 bases, with 9 bases spanning the gap. The CDR3 consists of 11 residues. Looked up from germline, CDR1 is SQVTM and CDR2 is ANQGSEA. The CDR3, as DNA: TGCAGCTTCGGACAGAACTATGGCTACACCTTC. Translated, it gives CSFGQNYGYTF.

The CDR3 loop reads CASGSSSNQPQHF. Written as DNA, the CDR3 is TGTGCCTCCGGGAGTTCTAGCAATCAGCCCCAGCATTTT. The chain combines TRBV10-3 with TRBJ1-5; D uncertain. This CDR3 has 13 residues. The V end was cut by 11 bases, the J end by 0 bases, with 11 bases between. CDR1 is ENHRY, CDR2 SYGVKD, per germline.

This clone was seen only once. The chain carries TRBV7-8 and TRBJ1-3; D gene ambiguous. Trimming left V 5 bases short and J 0 bases short, with 11 bases between. Germline V gene lookup returns CDR1 SGHVS and CDR2 FQNEAQ. The CDR3 runs 15 residues. CDR3 DNA: TGTGCCAGCAGCACATACCGAGGCTCTGGAAACACCATATATTTT. Translation gives CASSTYRGSGNTIYF.

The chain employs TRBV5-1 and TRBJ2-1; possibly TRBD2 for D (7 bases). The CDR3 runs to 14 residues. Germline-derived CDR1 and CDR2 are SGHRS and YFSETQ. Between the trimmed V and J ends, which lost 3 bases and 9 bases, there was a span of 16 bases. The CDR3 coding sequence is TGCGCCAGCAGCTCGGATGGGGGGGCAGGTGAGCAGTTCTTC. Translating it yields CASSSDGGAGEQFF.

J is TRBJ1-1 and V is TRBV7-9, with D unclear. This CDR3 contains 12 residues. Germline CDR1 is SEHNR and CDR2 is FQNEAQ (reference sequence). V shed 1 base and J shed 8 bases, with 8 bases lying between them. The CDR3 here is CASSLERIEAFF. CDR3 DNA: TGTGCCAGCAGCTTAGAGAGGATAGAAGCTTTCTTT.

The rearrangement links TRBV4-3 to TRBJ2-5; D is undetermined. The V end lost 4 bases, the J end lost 2 bases, and 8 bases lay between the germline ends. CDR1 and CDR2 (germline): LGHNA, YSLEER. CDR3 length: 13 residues. CDR3 residues: CASSLETQETQYF. CDR3 nucleotides: TGCGCCAGCAGCCTTGAGACACAAGAGACCCAGTACTTC.

This clone was seen once. The V and J genes are TRBV9 and TRBJ2-1; 11 bases map to TRBD2. Germline V gene lookup returns CDR1 SGDLS and CDR2 YYNGEE. The J segment lost 0 bases and the V segment lost 1 base, leaving 9 bases of the junction unmatched. This CDR3 has 19 residues. The CDR3 DNA reads as TGTGCCAGCAGCGTAATCGGTCTAGCGGGGGGCTACTCCTACAATGAGCAGTTCTTC. Amino acids: CASSVIGLAGGYSYNEQFF.

The chain carries TRBV4-3 and TRBJ1-6, with 9 bases identical to TRBD1. The CDR3 totals 15 residues. From germline, CDR1 is LGHNA and CDR2 YSLEER. V was clipped by 3 bases and J by 8 bases; unmatched bases: 5. For the CDR3, the DNA is TGCGCCAGCAGCCAGTTTACAGGGGGCGATTCACCCCTCCACTTT. Translated, it gives CASSQFTGGDSPLHF.

Turning to this clone: The sample holds other DNA sequences that translate to the same CDR3. The genes are TRBV18 and TRBJ2-5; possible D gene TRBD1, 6 bases. The CDR3 is 13 residues long. V lost 6 bases and J 3 bases, leaving 11 bases between the germline ends. CDR1 and CDR2 (germline): KGHSH, LQKENI. This CDR3 is CASSRGQKETQYF. The DNA for the CDR3 is TGTGCCAGCTCTCGTGGACAGAAAGAGACCCAGTACTTC.

V and J are TRBV19 and TRBJ1-1, with D possibly being TRBD1 (5 bases). Germline loops: CDR1 LNHDA, CDR2 SQIVND (reference sequence). The CDR3 has 13 residues. V shed 6 bases and J shed 3 bases, with 11 bases lying between them. DNA of the CDR3: TGTGCCAGTAGAAGACAAGGGGACACTGAAGCTTTCTTT. Amino acids: CASRRQGDTEAFF.

This chain uses TRBV19 with TRBJ1-1, with D perhaps TRBD1 (5 bases). The germline V and J ends were trimmed by 5 bases and 0 bases, with 7 bases remaining between them. This CDR3 comprises 13 residues. Germline V CDR1 and CDR2: LNHDA, SQIVND (reference sequence). CDR3 DNA: TGTGCCAGTAGTCGGGGGATGAACACTGAAGCTTTCTTT. Its translation: CASSRGMNTEAFF.

This chain connects TRBV19 to TRBJ2-7; the match to TRBD2 covers 8 bases. J gave up 6 bases and V 6 bases, and 7 bases lay outside the gene matches. The V gene's germline CDR1 is LNHDA and CDR2 SQIVND (reference sequence). CDR3 size: 13 residues. The CDR3 spells CASSGTSGLEQYF. The CDR3, as DNA: TGTGCCAGTAGCGGGACTAGTGGTCTCGAGCAGTACTTC.